This T cell receptor beta chain was captured in a study of blood T cell repertoires in COVID-19. This CDR3 region has 14 residues. The V end lost 4 bases, the J end lost 7 bases, and 11 bases lay between the germline ends. Looked up from germline, CDR1 is SGHAT and CDR2 is FQDESV (reference sequence). Here immunoSEQ multiplex PCR was the method, and the copy in TCRdb shows in-frame clones only, minus some. The data hold about 100,000 clones, with roughly 79% observed a single time. As concerns this clone: Within the sample, other DNA sequences also encode this same CDR3.

The source material was peripheral blood. The chain combines TRBV11-1 with TRBJ1-6; a weak D match, TRBD1 (6 bases). The receptor comes from a man in his sixties or seventies with active or convalescent COVID-19. The CDR3 region has the DNA TGTGCCAGCAGCTCCAGGGGTAACAATTCACCCCTCCACTTT. Protein: CASSSRGNNSPLHF.